This T cell receptor beta chain comes out of a study of T cells in localized non-small cell lung cancer. Findings of the study overall: A median of around 52 clones ranked among the top 100 in tumor appeared in adjacent lung. Overall survival was longer when the density of T cells in the blood was higher. Measurement of T cell clonality placed uninvolved adjacent lung highest, above the level in tumor.

The junction had 5 bases not matched to a gene; V was cut back by 7 bases and J by 6 bases. Germline V gene sequence: CDR1 SGHVS, CDR2 FQNEAQ. The CDR3 contains 13 residues. About this clone: The antigen remains unidentified.

TCRdb's copy holds only in-frame clones and misses some; the assay was immunoSEQ multiplex PCR. The sample consists of tens of thousands of clones, over 70% of them appearing once. Sequences were derived from peripheral blood, sampled before any cancer treatment. V usage is TRBV7-8 and J usage is TRBJ1-2, with 10 bases aligning to TRBD1. This TCR derives from a male donor at least 60 years old with stage III squamous cell lung carcinoma. CDR3 region: CASTPGQGNGYTF. DNA of the CDR3: TGTGCCAGCACCCCGGGACAGGGGAATGGCTACACCTTC.